This TCR beta chain was recovered during a study of shared clonotypes between healthy human individuals. A remark on this clone: Antigen specificity is unknown.

The table came from immunoSEQ multiplex PCR; TCRdb's copy has only in-frame clones and leaves some out. The table includes about 690,000 clones, roughly 88% detected once. CD8 memory was a combination of CD45RO+ cells and CCR7-negative CD45RA+ TemRA cells. Notes on the study in general: Estimated richness was generally greater in naive than memory subsets.

Trimming stripped 5 bases from V and 6 bases from J, with 16 bases between. The CDR3 contains 15 residues. The germline V gene has CDR1 SGHTA and CDR2 FQGNSA. The clonotype was recovered from a man younger than 35 in good health. Some clones in this sample may be carry-over from other donors' samples. This chain links TRBV7-2 with TRBJ2-2; maybe TRBD1 (5 bases). The sample taken for sequencing was memory CD8+ T cells from PBMCs. The subset is: CD45RO+ cells pooled with CCR7-negative TemRA cells. The CDR3 region is CASSQGPFAAGELFF. In nucleotides, the CDR3 is TGTGCCAGCAGCCAGGGTCCGTTTGCGGCCGGGGAGCTGTTTTTT.